Following are 6 T cell receptor beta chains from one sample sequenced in a study of human T cells and chemical hapten exposure. Time point indicated: patch test 3, about 24 weeks after DPC sensitization. Stated treatment: therapeutic diphenylcyclopropenone sensitization with weekly scalp DPC. TCRdb re-called the RACE reads with MiXCR, one entry per CDR3 protein. The sample comprises some 79,000 distinct CDR3 sequences, 9.5% to 14% of which are singletons, and over 3.5% rests with the top ten. The sample in question was whole blood, obtained in connection with sensitization to the hapten diphenylcyclopropenone (DPC). The receptors originated from a woman aged 45-65 years with alopecia areata. Some clones in this sample may be carry-over from other donors' samples.

This clonotype has a count of ten or more. This chain links TRBV2 with TRBJ1-1, with TRBD1 identical over 9 bases. Trimming removed 7 bases from V and 6 bases from J; junction bases left unmatched: 6. The CDR3 consists of 13 residues. Germline V lookup: CDR1 SNHLY, CDR2 FYNNEI. The CDR3 spells CASTGQGLSEAFF. Written as DNA, the CDR3 is TGTGCCAGCACTGGACAGGGGCTGTCTGAAGCTTTCTTT. Variable domain in full (rest from reference TRBV2 and TRBJ1-1): EPEVTQTPSHQVTQMGQEVILRCVPISNHLYFYWYRQILGQKVEFLVSFYNNEISEKSEIFDDQFSVERPDGSNFTLKIRSTKLEDSAMYFCASTGQGLSEAFFGQGTRLTVV.

This chain links TRBV11-2 with TRBJ2-3; D is ambiguous. The CDR3 is 13 amino acids. V was clipped by 4 bases and J by 5 bases, with 10 bases between them. CDR1 is SGHAT and CDR2 is FQNNGV in the germline V gene. The CDR3 DNA is TGTGCCAGCAGCTCAACCCCGGTAGATACGCAGTATTTT. This translates into CASSSTPVDTQYF.

Many counts were recorded for this clonotype. V is TRBV9 and J is TRBJ2-7; 10 positions match TRBD1. Trimming cost V 0 bases and J 6 bases; bases outside gene matches: 3. The CDR3 consists of 14 residues. The V gene's germline CDR1 is SGDLS and CDR2 YYNGEE. The CDR3 DNA sequence: TGTGCCAGCAGCGTAGCGGGACAGGGGTCCGAGCAGTACTTC. Translating gives CASSVAGQGSEQYF.

This clonotype has ten or more counts. CDR3 in amino acids: CASSPLLPLSSYNEQFF. CDR3 DNA sequence: TGTGCCAGCTCACCCCTCCTACCCCTGAGCTCCTACAATGAGCAGTTCTTC. The V and J genes are TRBV18 and TRBJ2-1; D gene unclear. CDR3 length equals 17 residues. Trimming took off 3 bases at V and 0 bases at J, with 15 bases between the two ends. In germline, CDR1 is KGHSH, CDR2 LQKENI.

The rearrangement uses TRBV7-2 and TRBJ2-7; 14 bases match TRBD2. The CDR3 runs to 17 residues. Germline V gives CDR1 SGHTA, CDR2 FQGNSA. With V trimmed by 5 bases and J by 4 bases, 10 bases remained unmatched. The CDR3 loop reads CASSLGTSGRGLYEQYF. The CDR3 nucleotides are TGTGCCAGCAGCCTCGGGACTAGCGGGAGAGGCTTGTACGAGCAGTACTTC.

This clonotype was observed a handful of times. The CDR3 coding sequence is TGCAGTGCTAGAGATAATGCAGCCGAGCAGTTCTTC. It is translated as CSARDNAAEQFF. The V call is TRBV20-1, the J call TRBJ2-1; D is undetermined. The CDR3 extends over 12 amino acids. CDR1 and CDR2 from the germline V gene are DFQATT and SNEGSKA (reference sequence). V lost 0 bases and J 10 bases, leaving 10 bases between the germline ends.